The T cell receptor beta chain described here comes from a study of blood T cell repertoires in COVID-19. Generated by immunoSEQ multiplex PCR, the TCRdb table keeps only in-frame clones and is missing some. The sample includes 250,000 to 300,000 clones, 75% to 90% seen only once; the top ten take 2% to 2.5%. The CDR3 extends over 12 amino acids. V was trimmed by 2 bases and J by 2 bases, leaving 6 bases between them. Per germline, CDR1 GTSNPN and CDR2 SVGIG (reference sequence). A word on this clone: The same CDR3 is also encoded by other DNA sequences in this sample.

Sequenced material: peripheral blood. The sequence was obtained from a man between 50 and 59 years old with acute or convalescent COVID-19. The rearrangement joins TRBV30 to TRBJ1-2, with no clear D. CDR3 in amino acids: CAWSPGNYGYTF. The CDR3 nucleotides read TGTGCCTGGAGTCCGGGGAACTATGGCTACACCTTC.